Each of the 29 T cell receptor beta chains below was sequenced from the same sample in a study of radiotherapy plus CTLA-4 blockade in lung cancer. Profiling relied on immunoSEQ multiplex PCR, and the TCRdb table lists in-frame clones only, not all of them. This table has 75,000 to 80,000 clones, about 87% appearing once. Sequences were derived from peripheral blood, sampled from a patient treated with radiotherapy plus ipilimumab. These receptors originate from a human donor with non-small cell lung cancer who had stable disease on radiotherapy plus ipilimumab.

This clone was seen once. Relative to the germline gene, one junction end is altered; a read error may explain this. V gene TRBV7-7 combines with J gene TRBJ2-5; TRBD1 might be the D (6 bases). The length of the CDR3 is 14 residues. Per the germline V gene, CDR1 is SSHAT and CDR2 is FNYEAQ (reference sequence). As DNA, the CDR3 is TGTGCTAGCAGCTTAGCTGGGGGCCGGGAGACCCAGTACTTC. As protein: CASSLAGGRETQYF. The entire variable domain, with the rest obtained from reference TRBV7-7 and TRBJ2-5, is as follows: GAGVSQSPRYKVTKRGQDVTLRCDPISSHATLYWYQQALGQGPEFLTYFNYEAQPDKSGLPSDRFSAERPEGSISTLTIQRTEQRDSAMYRCASSLAGGRETQYFGPGTRLLVL.

The V gene is TRBV29-1, the J gene TRBJ2-5; the D gene is possibly TRBD2 (5 bases). This CDR3 comprises 10 residues. Looked up from germline, CDR1 is SQVTM and CDR2 is ANQGSEA. Trimming stripped 7 bases from V and 5 bases from J, with 8 bases between. The CDR3 region is CSAGGETQYF. Written as DNA, the CDR3 is TGCAGCGCCGGCGGGGAGACCCAGTACTTC.

J is TRBJ2-1 and V is TRBV19, with 8 bases identical to TRBD2. Per germline, CDR1 LNHDA and CDR2 SQIVND (reference sequence). This CDR3 comprises 14 residues. Trimming took 7 bases from V and 6 from J; bases not matched to a gene: 8. The CDR3 here is CASKERERGNEQFF. The CDR3 region has the DNA TGTGCCAGTAAGGAGCGGGAGAGAGGCAATGAGCAGTTCTTC. The whole variable domain, filled in from reference TRBV19 and TRBJ2-1, reads DGGITQSPKYLFRKEGQNVTLSCEQNLNHDAMYWYRQDPGQGLRLIYYSQIVNDFQKGDIAEGYSVSREKKESFPLTVTSAQKNPTAFYLCASKERERGNEQFFGPGTRLTVL.

The chain couples TRBV11-1 to TRBJ1-1; no definite D call. The CDR3 extends over 12 amino acids. Deletions cut 5 bases from V and 4 bases from J, with 8 bases between. Germline CDR1 SGHAT, CDR2 FQDESV (reference sequence). The CDR3 sequence: CASSRLGTEAFF. CDR3 sequence (DNA): TGTGCCAGCAGCCGCTTAGGCACTGAAGCTTTCTTT.

This chain links TRBV4-2 with TRBJ1-5; no definite D call. The CDR3 has 16 residues. With 0 bases removed from V and 0 bases from J, the gap between germline ends came to 9 bases. CDR1 is LGHNA, CDR2 YNFKEQ, per germline. The CDR3 is CASSQERVGSNQPQHF. The CDR3 DNA reads TGTGCCAGCAGCCAAGAGAGGGTAGGTAGCAATCAGCCCCAGCATTTT.

The chain employs TRBV19 and TRBJ1-1; 9 bases agree with TRBD1. V was pared by 3 bases and J by 1 base, with 3 bases of the junction left unmatched. Germline V gives CDR1 LNHDA, CDR2 SQIVND (reference sequence). The CDR3 extends over 15 amino acids. As DNA, the CDR3 is TGTGCCAGTAGTATTATGGGACAGGGGAACACTGAAGCTTTCTTT. Protein product: CASSIMGQGNTEAFF.

This chain joins TRBV5-4 and TRBJ2-7, with 7 positions matching TRBD1. Unmatched junction bases numbered 4, after V lost 5 bases and J lost 2 bases. The CDR3 sequence is 13 residues long. Germline V lookup: CDR1 SGHNT, CDR2 YYREEE (reference sequence). The CDR3: CASSRTGTYEQYF. The CDR3 DNA is TGTGCCAGCAGTCGGACAGGAACCTACGAGCAGTACTTC.

This clone was counted a few times. The chain couples TRBV28 to TRBJ1-2, with TRBD1 as a possible D gene (5 bases). In germline, CDR1 is MDHEN, CDR2 SYDVKM. The V and J ends lost 3 bases and 5 bases respectively, with 13 bases between them. CDR3 length: 14 amino acids. The CDR3: CASSFSGESYGYTF. For the CDR3, the DNA is TGTGCCAGCAGTTTCTCGGGGGAGTCGTATGGCTACACCTTC.

This chain uses TRBV7-9 with TRBJ1-4; D gene ambiguous. Germline V gives CDR1 SEHNR, CDR2 FQNEAQ (reference sequence). V lost 6 bases, J lost 10 bases, and 12 bases lay in between. This CDR3 has 12 amino acids. The CDR3 region has the DNA TGTGCCAGCAGTTCCGTCGAGGGAAAACTGTTTTTT. Encoded protein: CASSSVEGKLFF.

This clone was observed a handful of times. The chain couples TRBV29-1 to TRBJ1-2; D is ambiguous. CDR3 length: 16 residues. V was cut by 0 bases and J by 3 bases, with 17 bases left in between. Per germline, CDR1 SQVTM and CDR2 ANQGSEA. The CDR3 coding sequence is TGCAGCGTTGAAGATCCGGAAAAGGAGGTGGACTATGGCTACACCTTC. Amino acids: CSVEDPEKEVDYGYTF. Using reference TRBV29-1 and TRBJ1-2 for the parts outside the CDR3, the full variable domain is SAVISQKPSRDICQRGTSLTIQCQVDSQVTMMFWYRQQPGQSLTLIATANQGSEATYESGFVIDKFPISRPNLTFSTLTVSNMSPEDSSIYLCSVEDPEKEVDYGYTFGSGTRLTVV.

The chain carries TRBV5-1 and TRBJ2-3; D possibly corresponds to TRBD2 (6 bases). This CDR3 contains 15 residues. Germline assignment: CDR1 SGHRS and CDR2 YFSETQ. Deletions cut 0 bases from V and 0 bases from J, with 8 bases between. In nucleotides, the CDR3 is TGCGCCAGCAGCTTGGCCGGGACTAGCACAGATACGCAGTATTTT. Residues: CASSLAGTSTDTQYF.

The chain joins TRBV28 to TRBJ2-7, with 8 positions matching TRBD2. The trim removed 4 bases at V and 2 bases at J, leaving 7 bases unmatched. The V gene's germline CDR1 is MDHEN and CDR2 SYDVKM. The CDR3 is made up of 15 amino acids. CDR3 DNA sequence: TGTGCCAGCAGTTCCCCGGCGGGGGGTACCTACGAGCAGTACTTC. Translation: CASSSPAGGTYEQYF. Based on the CDR3 plus reference TRBV28 and TRBJ2-7, the full variable domain is DVKVTQSSRYLVKRTGEKVFLECVQDMDHENMFWYRQDPGLGLRLIYFSYDVKMKEKGDIPEGYSVSREKKERFSLILESASTNQTSMYLCASSSPAGGTYEQYFGPGTRLTVT.

The chain uses TRBV7-9 and TRBJ1-4; D gene uncertain. This CDR3 is 13 amino acids long. V lost 1 base, J lost 8 bases, and 8 bases lay in between. Germline V gives CDR1 SEHNR, CDR2 FQNEAQ (reference sequence). CDR3 sequence: CASSLVQLEKLFF. The DNA of the CDR3 is TGTGCCAGCAGCTTAGTCCAGCTGGAAAAACTGTTTTTT. Full variable domain (outside the CDR3, taken from reference TRBV7-9 and TRBJ1-4): DTGVSQNPRHKITKRGQNVTFRCDPISEHNRLYWYRQTLGQGPEFLTYFQNEAQLEKSRLLSDRFSAERPKGSFSTLEIQRTEQGDSAMYLCASSLVQLEKLFFGSGTQLSVL.

This chain connects TRBV19 to TRBJ1-4; D may be TRBD1 (5 bases). V lost 3 bases and J 9 bases, leaving 8 bases between the germline ends. The CDR3 extends over 12 amino acids. CDR1 is LNHDA and CDR2 is SQIVND in the germline V gene (reference sequence). Here the CDR3 DNA reads TGTGCCAGTAGTATCCGACAGAAAAAACTGTTTTTT. Protein product: CASSIRQKKLFF.

The chain carries TRBV5-6 and TRBJ1-1, with 9 bases lining up with TRBD1. The CDR3 runs 13 residues. The germline V gene encodes CDR1 SGHDT and CDR2 YYEEEE. V lost 0 bases, J lost 11 bases, and 5 bases stayed unmatched. The DNA of the CDR3 is TGTGCCAGCAGCTTGGCTGGGACAGGGATGGCTTTCTTT. Translation: CASSLAGTGMAFF.

Note on this clone: Other DNA sequences in the sample encode the same CDR3. J is TRBJ1-1 and V is TRBV6-4; D gene unclear. Per germline, CDR1 MRHNA and CDR2 SNTAGT. Between the trimmed V and J ends, which lost 4 bases and 5 bases, there was a span of 11 bases. The CDR3 spans 13 residues. The CDR3, as DNA: TGTGCCAGCAGTGCCGGGTCGAGGACTGAAGCTTTCTTT. This encodes CASSAGSRTEAFF.

The rearrangement links TRBV9 to TRBJ2-1; D is unclear. CDR3 size: 14 residues. V was pared by 0 bases and J by 2 bases, with 6 bases between. Germline CDR1 is SGDLS and CDR2 is YYNGEE. In DNA form, the CDR3 reads TGTGCCAGCAGCGTAGACCGAACCTACAATGAGCAGTTCTTC. Translating gives CASSVDRTYNEQFF. Full variable domain (outside the CDR3, taken from reference TRBV9 and TRBJ2-1): DSGVTQTPKHLITATGQRVTLRCSPRSGDLSVYWYQQSLDQGLQFLIQYYNGEERAKGNILERFSAQQFPDLHSELNLSSLELGDSALYFCASSVDRTYNEQFFGPGTRLTVL.

The chain couples TRBV9 to TRBJ1-2; 7 bases align to TRBD1. With V trimmed by 3 bases and J by 0 bases, 8 bases remained unmatched. The CDR3 length is 16 residues. Germline values: CDR1 SGDLS, CDR2 YYNGEE. CDR3 sequence reads: CASSAGRDSTNYGYTF. For the CDR3, the DNA is TGTGCCAGCAGCGCCGGCCGGGACAGCACTAACTATGGCTACACCTTC.

The V and J genes are TRBV27 and TRBJ2-3; 11 bases are shared with TRBD2. Losses at the gene ends were 0 bases for V and 2 bases for J; bases not matched to a gene: 7. There are 18 residues in the CDR3. Per the germline V gene, CDR1 is MNHEY and CDR2 is SMNVEV (reference sequence). The DNA of the CDR3 is TGTGCCAGCAGTTTATCGCGGCTAGCGGGGGGCCCCACAGATACGCAGTATTTT. As protein: CASSLSRLAGGPTDTQYF.

This chain connects TRBV6-1 to TRBJ2-2; 9 bases are shared with TRBD1. CDR1 and CDR2 from the germline V gene are MNHNS and SASEGT. V was clipped by 7 bases and J by 6 bases; unmatched bases: 6. The length of the CDR3 is 14 residues. CDR3 sequence (DNA): TGTGCCAGCATACGACAGGGGGTCGCCGGGGAGCTGTTTTTT. This translates into CASIRQGVAGELFF.

This clone has just one count. J is TRBJ2-3 and V is TRBV29-1; 11 nucleotides agree with TRBD2. This CDR3 region has 16 residues. In germline, CDR1 is SQVTM, CDR2 ANQGSEA. With 2 bases clipped from V and 1 base from J, the junction kept 5 bases outside the gene matches. In DNA form, the CDR3 reads TGCAGCGTTGAAATGTTAGCGGGGGGGGGCACAGATACGCAGTATTTT. As protein: CSVEMLAGGGTDTQYF.

J is TRBJ2-7 and V is TRBV10-1; 9 bases fit TRBD2. This CDR3 is built from 14 residues. CDR1 is WNHNN, CDR2 SYGVQD, per germline (reference sequence). V shed 3 bases, J shed 5 bases, and the junction held 5 bases outside the gene matches. The CDR3 bases are TGCGCCAGCAGTGAAAGCGGGAGGCTCCACGAGCAGTACTTC. It yields the protein CASSESGRLHEQYF.

This clone was picked up a small number of times. The chain joins TRBV10-2 to TRBJ1-5; D not resolved. The CDR3 runs 14 residues. From germline, CDR1 is WSHSY and CDR2 SAAADI. Deletions cut 3 bases from V and 0 bases from J, with 6 bases between. In DNA, the CDR3 is TGCGCCAGCAGTGACATACGTAGCAATCAGCCCCAGCATTTT. Amino acids: CASSDIRSNQPQHF.

The chain has TRBV29-1 and TRBJ1-1; TRBD1 is a possible D gene (5 bases). Germline V gene lookup returns CDR1 SQVTM and CDR2 ANQGSEA. The CDR3 length is 10 residues. Trimming shortened V by 7 bases and J by 4 bases, and 7 bases separated the two germline ends. The CDR3 here is CSAGGTEAFF. CDR3 nucleotide sequence: TGCAGCGCTGGGGGCACTGAAGCTTTCTTT.

V gene TRBV11-2 combines with J gene TRBJ2-1; D is undetermined. V was shortened by 4 bases and J by 5 bases, with 12 bases between the two germline ends. Germline CDR1 reads SGHAT; CDR2 reads FQNNGV. The CDR3 spans 14 residues. The CDR3 reads CASSSPLLHNEQFF. CDR3 nucleotide sequence: TGTGCCAGCAGCTCCCCCTTGCTCCACAATGAGCAGTTCTTC.

The rearrangement links TRBV11-1 to TRBJ2-3, with D possibly matching TRBD1 (5 bases). The CDR3 loop spans 14 amino acids. Trimming stripped 3 bases from V and 6 bases from J, with 13 bases between. Per germline, CDR1 SGHAT and CDR2 FQDESV (reference sequence). The chain's CDR3 is CASSFGARADTQYF. CDR3 nucleotides: TGTGCCAGCAGCTTTGGAGCCAGGGCGGATACGCAGTATTTT. The entire variable domain, with the rest obtained from reference TRBV11-1 and TRBJ2-3, is as follows: EAEVAQSPRYKITEKSQAVAFWCDPISGHATLYWYRQILGQGPELLVQFQDESVVDDSQLPKDRFSAERLKGVDSTLKIQPAELGDSAMYLCASSFGARADTQYFGPGTRLTVL.

The chain is built from TRBV10-2 and TRBJ2-3, with TRBD1 matching 7 bases. V trimming: 2 bases; J trimming: 1 base; junction bases outside the gene matches: 3. From germline, CDR1 is WSHSY and CDR2 SAAADI. The CDR3 has 15 amino acids. The CDR3 nucleotides are TGCGCCAGCAGTGAGCTTGGACAGGGCACAGATACGCAGTATTTT. This codes for CASSELGQGTDTQYF.

This clone was counted once. V and J are TRBV7-9 and TRBJ2-1; D gene ambiguous. Deletions cut 3 bases from V and 6 bases from J, with 0 bases between. The CDR3 extends over 10 amino acids. Germline V CDR1 and CDR2: SEHNR, FQNEAQ (reference sequence). CDR3 nucleotide sequence: TGTGCCAGCAGCTTCAATGAGCAGTTCTTC. Translation gives CASSFNEQFF.

This chain's CDR3 is CASSGIAGPSYNEQFF. The CDR3 DNA reads TGTGCCAGCAGTGGAATAGCGGGGCCGTCCTACAATGAGCAGTTCTTC. The V and J genes are TRBV6-1 and TRBJ2-1; 8 positions match TRBD2. Germline values: CDR1 MNHNS, CDR2 SASEGT. The CDR3 runs to 16 residues. Unmatched junction bases numbered 6, after V lost 4 bases and J lost 1 base.